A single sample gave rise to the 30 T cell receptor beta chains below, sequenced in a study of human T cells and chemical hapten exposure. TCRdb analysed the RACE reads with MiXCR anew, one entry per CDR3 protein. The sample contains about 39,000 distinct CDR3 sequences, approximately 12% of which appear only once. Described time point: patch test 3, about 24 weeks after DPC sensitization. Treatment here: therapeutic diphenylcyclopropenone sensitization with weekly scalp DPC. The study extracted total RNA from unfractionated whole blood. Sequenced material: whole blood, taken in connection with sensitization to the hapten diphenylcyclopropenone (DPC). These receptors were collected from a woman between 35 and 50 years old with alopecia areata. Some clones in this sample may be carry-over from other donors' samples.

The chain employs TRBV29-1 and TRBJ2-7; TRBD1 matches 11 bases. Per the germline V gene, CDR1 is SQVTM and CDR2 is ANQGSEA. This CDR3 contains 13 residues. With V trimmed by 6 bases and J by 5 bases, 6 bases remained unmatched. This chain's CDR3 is CSVRTGGGNEQYF. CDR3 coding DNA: TGCAGCGTCCGGACAGGGGGCGGGAACGAGCAGTACTTC.

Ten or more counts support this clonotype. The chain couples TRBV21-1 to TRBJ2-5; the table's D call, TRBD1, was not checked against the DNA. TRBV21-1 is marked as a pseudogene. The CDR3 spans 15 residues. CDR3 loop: CASRRGDTPRETQYF. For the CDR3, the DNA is TGTGCCAGCAGGAGGGGGGACACCCCTCGAGAGACCCAGTACTTC.

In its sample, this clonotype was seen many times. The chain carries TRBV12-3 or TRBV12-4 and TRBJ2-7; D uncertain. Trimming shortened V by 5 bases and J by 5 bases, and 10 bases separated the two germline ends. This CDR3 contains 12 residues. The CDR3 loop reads CASSPNLHEQYF. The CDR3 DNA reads TGTGCCAGCAGTCCCAACCTGCACGAGCAGTACTTC.

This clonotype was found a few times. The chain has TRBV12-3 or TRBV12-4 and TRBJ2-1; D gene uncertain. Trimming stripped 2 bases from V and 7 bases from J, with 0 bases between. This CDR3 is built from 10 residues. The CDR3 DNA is TGTGCCAGCAGTTTAAATGAGCAGTTCTTC. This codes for CASSLNEQFF.

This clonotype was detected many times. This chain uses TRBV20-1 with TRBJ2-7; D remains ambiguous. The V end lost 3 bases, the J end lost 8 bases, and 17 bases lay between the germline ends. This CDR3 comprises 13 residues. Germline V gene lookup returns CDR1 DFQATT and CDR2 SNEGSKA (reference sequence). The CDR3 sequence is CSASGGQSGQQYF. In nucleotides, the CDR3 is TGCAGTGCTAGTGGCGGTCAGTCCGGCCAGCAGTACTTC.

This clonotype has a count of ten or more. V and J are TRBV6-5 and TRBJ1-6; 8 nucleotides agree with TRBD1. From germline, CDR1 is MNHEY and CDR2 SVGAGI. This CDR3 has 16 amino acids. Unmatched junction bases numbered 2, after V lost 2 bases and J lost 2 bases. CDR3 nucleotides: TGTGCCAGCAGTTACAACAGGGGGACCTATAATTCACCCCTCCACTTT. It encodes CASSYNRGTYNSPLHF.

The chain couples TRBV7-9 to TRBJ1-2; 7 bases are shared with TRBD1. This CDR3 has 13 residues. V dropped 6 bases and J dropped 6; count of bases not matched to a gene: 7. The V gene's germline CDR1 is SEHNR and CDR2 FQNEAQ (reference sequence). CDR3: CASSSTGLHGYTF. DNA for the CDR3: TGTGCCAGCAGTTCGACAGGGCTTCATGGCTACACCTTC.

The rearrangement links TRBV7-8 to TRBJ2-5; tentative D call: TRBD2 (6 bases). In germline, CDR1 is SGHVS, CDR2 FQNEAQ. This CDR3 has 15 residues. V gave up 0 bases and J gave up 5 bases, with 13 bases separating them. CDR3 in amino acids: CASSLAEGNFETQYF. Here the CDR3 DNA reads TGTGCCAGCAGCTTAGCGGAGGGGAATTTCGAGACCCAGTACTTC. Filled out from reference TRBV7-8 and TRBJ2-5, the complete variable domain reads GAGVSQSPRYKVAKRGQDVALRCDPISGHVSLFWYQQALGQGPEFLTYFQNEAQLDKSGLPSDRFFAERPEGSVSTLKIQRTQQEDSAVYLCASSLAEGNFETQYFGPGTRLLVL.

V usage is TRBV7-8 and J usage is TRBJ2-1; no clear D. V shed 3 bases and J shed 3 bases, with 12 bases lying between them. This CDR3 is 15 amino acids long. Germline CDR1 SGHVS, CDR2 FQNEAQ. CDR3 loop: CASSFSQGIYNEQFF. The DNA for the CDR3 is TGTGCCAGCAGCTTTAGTCAAGGGATCTACAATGAGCAGTTCTTC.

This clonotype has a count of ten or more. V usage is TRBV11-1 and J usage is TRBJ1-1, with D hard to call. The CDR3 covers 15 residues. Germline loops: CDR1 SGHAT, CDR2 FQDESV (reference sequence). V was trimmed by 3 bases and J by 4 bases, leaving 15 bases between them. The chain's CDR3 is CASSFVAREGTEAFF. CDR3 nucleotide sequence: TGTGCCAGCAGCTTCGTAGCGAGGGAAGGCACTGAAGCTTTCTTT.

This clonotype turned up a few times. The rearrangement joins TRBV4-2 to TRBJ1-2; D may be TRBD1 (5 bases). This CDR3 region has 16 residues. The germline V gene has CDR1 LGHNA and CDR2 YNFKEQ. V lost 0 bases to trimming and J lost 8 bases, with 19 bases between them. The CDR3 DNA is TGTGCCAGCAGCCAAGAGCCGTCCCTTCAGGGAATAGGCTACACCTTC. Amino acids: CASSQEPSLQGIGYTF.

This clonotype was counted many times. In DNA form, the CDR3 reads TGTGCCAGCTCACCACCGATGAGGGATGAAGCTTTCTTT. Translated, it gives CASSPPMRDEAFF. The gene calls are TRBV18 and TRBJ1-1, with D uncertain. Germline CDR1 and CDR2: KGHSH and LQKENI. V was trimmed by 0 bases and J by 7 bases, leaving 9 bases between them. The CDR3 has 13 residues. Combining the CDR3 with reference TRBV18 and TRBJ1-1 gives the whole variable domain NAGVMQNPRHLVRRRGQEARLRCSPMKGHSHVYWYRQLPEEGLKFMVYLQKENIIDESGMPKERFSAEFPKEGPSILRIQQVVRGDSAAYFCASSPPMRDEAFFGQGTRLTVV.

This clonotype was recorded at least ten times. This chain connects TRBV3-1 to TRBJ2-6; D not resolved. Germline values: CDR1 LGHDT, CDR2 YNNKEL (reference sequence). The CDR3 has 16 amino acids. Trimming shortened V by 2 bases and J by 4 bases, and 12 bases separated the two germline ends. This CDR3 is CASSQPLRTGANVLTF. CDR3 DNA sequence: TGTGCCAGCAGCCAACCACTTCGGACCGGGGCCAACGTCCTGACTTTC.

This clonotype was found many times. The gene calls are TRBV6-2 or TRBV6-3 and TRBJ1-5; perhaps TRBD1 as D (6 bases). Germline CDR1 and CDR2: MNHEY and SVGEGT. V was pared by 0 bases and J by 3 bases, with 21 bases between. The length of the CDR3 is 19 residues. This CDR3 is CASSYSSLRTALINQPQHF. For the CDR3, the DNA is TGTGCCAGCAGTTACTCGAGTTTGAGGACAGCCCTTATCAATCAGCCCCAGCATTTT.

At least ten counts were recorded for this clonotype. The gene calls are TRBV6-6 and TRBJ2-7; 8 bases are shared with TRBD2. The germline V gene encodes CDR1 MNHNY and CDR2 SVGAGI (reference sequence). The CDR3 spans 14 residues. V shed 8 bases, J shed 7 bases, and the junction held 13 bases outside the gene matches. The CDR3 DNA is TGTGCCAGCCGCCAAGCGGGAGCCTTGGGTGAGCAGTACTTC. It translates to CASRQAGALGEQYF.

The DNA of the CDR3 is TGCGCCAGCAGCCAAGATCGGGCTAGAGCGGGCGTTGACAATGAGCAGTTCTTC. It translates to CASSQDRARAGVDNEQFF. The genes are TRBV4-1 and TRBJ2-1, with D perhaps TRBD2 (6 bases). The CDR3 extends over 18 amino acids. CDR1 and CDR2 (germline): MGHRA, YSYEKL. Between the trimmed V and J ends, which lost 0 bases and 5 bases, there was a span of 20 bases.

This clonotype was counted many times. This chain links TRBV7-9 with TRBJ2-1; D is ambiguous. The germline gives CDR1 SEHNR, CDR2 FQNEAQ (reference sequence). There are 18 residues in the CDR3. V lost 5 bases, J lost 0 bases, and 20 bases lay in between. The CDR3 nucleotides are TGTGCCAGCAGCGGACGGACGAAAGACATCGCCTCCTACAATGAGCAGTTCTTC. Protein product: CASSGRTKDIASYNEQFF.

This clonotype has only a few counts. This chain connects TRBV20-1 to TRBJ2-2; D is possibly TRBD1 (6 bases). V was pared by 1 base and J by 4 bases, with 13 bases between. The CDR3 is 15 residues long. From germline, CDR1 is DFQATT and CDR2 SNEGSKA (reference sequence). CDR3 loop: CSARVRGRLTGELFF. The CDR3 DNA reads TGCAGTGCTAGAGTCAGGGGAAGACTCACCGGGGAGCTGTTTTTT.

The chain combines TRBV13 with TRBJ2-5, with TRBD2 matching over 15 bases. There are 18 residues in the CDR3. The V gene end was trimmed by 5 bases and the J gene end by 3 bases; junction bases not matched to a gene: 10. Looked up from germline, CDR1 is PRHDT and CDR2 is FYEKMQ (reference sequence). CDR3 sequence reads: CASSPAGTSGRNKETQYF. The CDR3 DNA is TGTGCCAGCAGCCCAGCAGGGACTAGCGGGAGGAATAAAGAGACCCAGTACTTC.

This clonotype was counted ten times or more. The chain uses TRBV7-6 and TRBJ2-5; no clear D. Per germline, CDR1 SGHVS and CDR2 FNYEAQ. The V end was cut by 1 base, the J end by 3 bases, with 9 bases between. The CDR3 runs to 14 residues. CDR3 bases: TGTGCCAGCAGCTTAGGCCCCGTTAAAGAGACCCAGTACTTC. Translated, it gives CASSLGPVKETQYF.

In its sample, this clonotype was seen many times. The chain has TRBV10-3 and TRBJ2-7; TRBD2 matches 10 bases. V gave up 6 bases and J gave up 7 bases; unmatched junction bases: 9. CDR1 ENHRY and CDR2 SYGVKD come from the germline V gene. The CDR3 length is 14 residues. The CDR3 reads CAISGTSESSEQYF. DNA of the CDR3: TGTGCCATCAGCGGGACTAGCGAGAGTTCGGAGCAGTACTTC.

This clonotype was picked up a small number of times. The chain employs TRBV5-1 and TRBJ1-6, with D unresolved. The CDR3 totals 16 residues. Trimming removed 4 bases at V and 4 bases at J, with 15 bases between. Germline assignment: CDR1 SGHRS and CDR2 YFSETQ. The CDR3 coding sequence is TGCGCCAGCAGCCCCGAAGGCAGTTTGTATAATTCACCCCTCCACTTT. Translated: CASSPEGSLYNSPLHF.

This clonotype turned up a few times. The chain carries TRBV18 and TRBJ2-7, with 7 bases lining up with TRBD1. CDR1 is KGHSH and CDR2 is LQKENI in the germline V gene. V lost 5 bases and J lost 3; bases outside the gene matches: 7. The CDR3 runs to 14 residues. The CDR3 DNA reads TGTGCCAGCTCAGGCCGGGACAGCGACTACGAGCAGTACTTC. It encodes CASSGRDSDYEQYF. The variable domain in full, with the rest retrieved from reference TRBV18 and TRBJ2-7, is NAGVMQNPRHLVRRRGQEARLRCSPMKGHSHVYWYRQLPEEGLKFMVYLQKENIIDESGMPKERFSAEFPKEGPSILRIQQVVRGDSAAYFCASSGRDSDYEQYFGPGTRLTVT.

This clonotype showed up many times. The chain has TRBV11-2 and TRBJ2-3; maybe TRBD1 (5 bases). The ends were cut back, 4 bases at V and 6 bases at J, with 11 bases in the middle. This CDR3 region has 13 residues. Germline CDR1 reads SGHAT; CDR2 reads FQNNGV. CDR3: CASSSTGADTQYF. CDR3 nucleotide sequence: TGTGCCAGCAGCTCAACAGGAGCCGATACGCAGTATTTT.

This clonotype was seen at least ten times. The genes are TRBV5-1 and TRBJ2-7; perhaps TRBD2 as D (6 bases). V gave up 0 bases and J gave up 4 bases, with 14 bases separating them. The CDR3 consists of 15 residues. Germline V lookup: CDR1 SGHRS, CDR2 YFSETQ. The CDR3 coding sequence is TGCGCCAGCAGCTTGGATCGGGGCCGGGGGTACGAGCAGTACTTC. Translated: CASSLDRGRGYEQYF.

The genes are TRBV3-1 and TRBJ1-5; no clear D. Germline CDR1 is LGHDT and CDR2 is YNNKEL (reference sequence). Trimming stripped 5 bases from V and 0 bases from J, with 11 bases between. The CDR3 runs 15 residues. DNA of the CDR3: TGTGCCAGCAGCAATCAGCACGGTAGCAATCAGCCCCAGCATTTT. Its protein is CASSNQHGSNQPQHF.

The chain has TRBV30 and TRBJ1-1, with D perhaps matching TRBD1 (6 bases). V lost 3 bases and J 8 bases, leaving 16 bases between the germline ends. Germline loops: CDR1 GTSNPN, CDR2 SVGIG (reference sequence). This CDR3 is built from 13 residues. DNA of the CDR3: TGTGCCTGGAGCCCACCACCGGGACAAGAAGCTTTCTTT. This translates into CAWSPPPGQEAFF. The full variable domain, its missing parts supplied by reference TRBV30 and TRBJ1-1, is SQTIHQWPATLVQPVGSPLSLECTVEGTSNPNLYWYRQAAGRGLQLLFYSVGIGQISSEVPQNLSASRPQDRQFILSSKKLLLSDSGFYLCAWSPPPGQEAFFGQGTRLTVV.

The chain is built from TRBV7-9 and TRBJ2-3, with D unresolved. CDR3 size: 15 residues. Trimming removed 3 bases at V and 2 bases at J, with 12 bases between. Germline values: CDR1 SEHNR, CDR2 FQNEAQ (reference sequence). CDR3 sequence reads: CASSFPPGFTDTQYF. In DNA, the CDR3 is TGTGCCAGCAGCTTCCCCCCCGGGTTCACAGATACGCAGTATTTT.

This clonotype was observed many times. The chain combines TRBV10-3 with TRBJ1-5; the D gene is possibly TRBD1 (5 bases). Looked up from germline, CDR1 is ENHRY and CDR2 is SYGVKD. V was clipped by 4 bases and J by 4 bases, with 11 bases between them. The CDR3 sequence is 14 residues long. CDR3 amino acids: CAISASGGNQPQHF. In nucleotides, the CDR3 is TGTGCCATCAGTGCGTCGGGGGGGAATCAGCCCCAGCATTTT.

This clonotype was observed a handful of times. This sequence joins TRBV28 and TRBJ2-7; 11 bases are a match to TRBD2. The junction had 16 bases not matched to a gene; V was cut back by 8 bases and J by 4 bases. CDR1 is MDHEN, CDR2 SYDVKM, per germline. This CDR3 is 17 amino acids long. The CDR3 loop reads CASSTSGASPTGYEQYF. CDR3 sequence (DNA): TGTGCCAGCTCGACTAGCGGGGCGTCTCCGACCGGTTACGAGCAGTACTTC.